A single sample is the source of the 31 T cell receptor beta chains below, sequenced in a study of PD-1 blockade in classical Hodgkin lymphoma. Time point indicated: cycle 4 day 1 (C4D1), after five to seven weeks of nivolumab. Each patient relapsed following autologous stem cell transplantation, and prior brentuximab vedotin exposure differed. The protocol was immunoSEQ multiplex PCR, while the TCRdb copy is restricted to in-frame clones and leaves out a portion. The sample yields 50,000 or so clones, approximately 86% seen once. The material was peripheral blood mononuclear cells (PBMCs), obtained before the fourth cycle of nivolumab. The receptor set was obtained from a human donor with classical Hodgkin lymphoma.

This chain joins TRBV19 and TRBJ1-3; 9 positions match TRBD1. In germline, CDR1 is LNHDA, CDR2 SQIVND (reference sequence). The J segment lost 0 bases and the V segment lost 2 bases, leaving 20 bases of the junction unmatched. This CDR3 comprises 22 residues. The CDR3 DNA sequence: TGTGCCAGTAGTATAAGGGGACAGGGCGGATCCAGGACGATTTTCTCTGGAAACACCATATATTTT. It is translated as CASSIRGQGGSRTIFSGNTIYF. Supplemented by reference TRBV19 and TRBJ1-3, the full variable domain reads DGGITQSPKYLFRKEGQNVTLSCEQNLNHDAMYWYRQDPGQGLRLIYYSQIVNDFQKGDIAEGYSVSREKKESFPLTVTSAQKNPTAFYLCASSIRGQGGSRTIFSGNTIYFGEGSWLTVV.

The chain recombines TRBV14 with TRBJ2-3; 8 bases are a match to TRBD2. The CDR3 covers 18 residues. The germline CDR1 and CDR2 sequences are SGHDN and FVKESK. Trimming cost V 6 bases and J 0 bases; bases outside gene matches: 14. CDR3 protein: CASSLRIRLAGSTDTQYF. In nucleotides, the CDR3 is TGTGCCAGCAGTCTCCGCATCCGGCTAGCGGGCAGCACAGATACGCAGTATTTT.

The chain is built from TRBV11-2 and TRBJ1-6, with no clear D. The CDR3 loop spans 13 amino acids. V was clipped by 0 bases and J by 10 bases, with 7 bases between them. Germline lookup yields CDR1 SGHAT and CDR2 FQNNGV. CDR3 in DNA: TGTGCCAGCAGCTTAGAGCTGGGATCACCCCTCCACTTT. Amino acids: CASSLELGSPLHF.

The chain recombines TRBV28 with TRBJ1-5; D unclear. V lost 2 bases, J lost 3 bases, and 5 bases lay in between. This CDR3 is built from 13 residues. CDR1 MDHEN and CDR2 SYDVKM come from the germline V gene. The DNA of the CDR3 is TGTGCCAGCAGTTTAGCAGTCAATCAGCCCCAGCATTTT. Its protein is CASSLAVNQPQHF.

This clone showed up just a few times. The chain joins TRBV9 to TRBJ2-5; D not resolved. The CDR3 covers 14 residues. V lost 1 base and J 0 bases, leaving 7 bases between the germline ends. Germline assignment: CDR1 SGDLS and CDR2 YYNGEE. This CDR3 reads CASSVTMYQETQYF. In DNA, the CDR3 is TGTGCCAGCAGCGTAACAATGTACCAAGAGACCCAGTACTTC.

The rearrangement links TRBV7-9 to TRBJ2-7, with D maybe TRBD2 (6 bases). This CDR3 is 14 amino acids long. The V end lost 5 bases, the J end lost 5 bases, and 16 bases lay between the germline ends. CDR1 and CDR2 from the germline V gene are SEHNR and FQNEAQ (reference sequence). This chain's CDR3 is CASSPPGSSHEQYF. The DNA of the CDR3 is TGTGCCAGCAGCCCCCCCGGGAGTTCCCACGAGCAGTACTTC.

The chain recombines TRBV27 with TRBJ2-1, with 16 bases identical to TRBD2. In germline, CDR1 is MNHEY, CDR2 SMNVEV (reference sequence). The V segment lost 3 bases and the J segment 7 bases; nucleotides outside the gene matches: 18. The CDR3 extends over 21 amino acids. The CDR3 here is CASSFGSGQGTSGRVFNEQFF. CDR3 nucleotides: TGTGCCAGCAGTTTTGGATCGGGGCAGGGGACTAGCGGGAGGGTTTTTAATGAGCAGTTCTTC.

The V gene is TRBV11-2, the J gene TRBJ2-3; 7 bases are shared with TRBD2. This CDR3 comprises 16 residues. The V gene's germline CDR1 is SGHAT and CDR2 FQNNGV. Losses at the gene ends were 5 bases for V and 0 bases for J; bases not matched to a gene: 8. Here the CDR3 reads CASSTLGRGSTDTQYF. The DNA of the CDR3 is TGTGCCAGCAGCACACTTGGGCGGGGGAGCACAGATACGCAGTATTTT.

In its sample, this clone was seen once. The chain recombines TRBV6-1 with TRBJ2-5; 9 positions agree with TRBD2. V was clipped by 4 bases and J by 1 base; unmatched bases: 4. The length of the CDR3 is 15 residues. CDR1 and CDR2 (germline): MNHNS, SASEGT. Here the CDR3 DNA reads TGTGCCAGCAGTGTAAGGCGGGGGGGCCAAGAGACCCAGTACTTC. Amino acid sequence: CASSVRRGGQETQYF.

This chain uses TRBV27 with TRBJ2-3; D possibly corresponds to TRBD1 (5 bases). This CDR3 spans 15 amino acids. The germline gives CDR1 MNHEY, CDR2 SMNVEV (reference sequence). The ends were cut back, 0 bases at V and 4 bases at J, with 11 bases in the middle. The CDR3 DNA sequence: TGTGCCAGCAGTTTATCGTCAGGGTCGGCAGATACGCAGTATTTT. It codes for CASSLSSGSADTQYF.

V is TRBV11-2 and J is TRBJ2-2, with 8 bases identical to TRBD2. Trimming took 2 bases from V and 3 from J; bases not matched to a gene: 5. CDR1 and CDR2 (germline): SGHAT, FQNNGV. The CDR3 loop spans 16 amino acids. The DNA of the CDR3 is TGTGCCAGCAGCTTATCCCGGCGGGGGGACACCGGGGAGCTGTTTTTT. It translates to CASSLSRRGDTGELFF.

This clone was seen a single time. The chain recombines TRBV29-1 with TRBJ1-1; 7 nucleotides align to TRBD1. V lost 8 bases to trimming and J lost 3 bases; unmatched junction nucleotides: 6. Looked up from germline, CDR1 is SQVTM and CDR2 is ANQGSEA. The CDR3 extends over 12 amino acids. CDR3 protein: CSFTGVYTEAFF. The CDR3 nucleotides are TGCAGCTTCACAGGGGTTTACACTGAAGCTTTCTTT.

The chain combines TRBV28 with TRBJ1-4; possible D gene TRBD1, 6 bases. The CDR3 is made up of 11 amino acids. Trimming stripped 8 bases from V and 7 bases from J, with 8 bases between. Germline CDR1 MDHEN, CDR2 SYDVKM. As DNA, the CDR3 is TGTGCCAGCTGGGGGCCTGAAAAACTGTTTTTT. This sequence encodes CASWGPEKLFF.

The genes are TRBV27 and TRBJ1-1; the match to TRBD1 covers 7 bases. The germline CDR1 and CDR2 sequences are MNHEY and SMNVEV (reference sequence). V shed 4 bases and J 1 base; nucleotides not matched to a gene: 0. The CDR3 is 13 residues long. This CDR3 reads CASSWTGNTEAFF. The CDR3 nucleotides read TGTGCCAGCAGTTGGACAGGGAACACTGAAGCTTTCTTT.

The V and J genes are TRBV29-1 and TRBJ2-2; 10 positions agree with TRBD1. Trimming at V came to 7 bases and at J to 6 bases, leaving 5 bases not matched to a gene. This CDR3 is 13 amino acids long. In germline, CDR1 is SQVTM, CDR2 ANQGSEA. The CDR3 coding sequence is TGCAGCGCATGGACAGGGGGGGCCGGGGAGCTGTTTTTT. Protein: CSAWTGGAGELFF.

The V gene is TRBV9, the J gene TRBJ2-4; 9 bases are a match to TRBD2. J lost 15 bases, V lost 4 bases, and 20 bases had no gene match. CDR1 and CDR2 (germline): SGDLS, YYNGEE. The CDR3 consists of 16 residues. The DNA for the CDR3 is TGTGCCAGCAGCCAAATGAGTAGCGGGGGTCCAAATACTCGGTACTTC. Protein sequence: CASSQMSSGGPNTRYF.

The chain joins TRBV15 to TRBJ1-6; D is unresolved. The germline gives CDR1 LNHNV, CDR2 YYDKDF (reference sequence). CDR3 length: 14 residues. Trimming cost V 0 bases and J 7 bases, with 7 bases left between them. The CDR3 DNA is TGTGCCACCAGCAGAGAACGGGAAAATTCACCCCTCCACTTT. Residues: CATSRERENSPLHF.

The chain combines TRBV11-2 with TRBJ2-1, with no clear D. Trimming took off 5 bases at V and 12 bases at J, with 14 bases between the two ends. Germline V gives CDR1 SGHAT, CDR2 FQNNGV. This CDR3 is 12 amino acids long. CDR3 nucleotides: TGTGCCAGCAGCCCCTCGAATTCTAGGCAGTTCTTC. It is translated as CASSPSNSRQFF.

The chain links TRBV7-9 to TRBJ1-2, with 9 bases that match TRBD1. The CDR3 has 16 residues. V was pared by 2 bases and J by 6 bases, with 10 bases of the junction left unmatched. The germline gives CDR1 SEHNR, CDR2 FQNEAQ (reference sequence). The DNA of the CDR3 is TGTGCCAGCAGCTTATGGCCTGGACAGGGGTTGGATGGCTACACCTTC. Its protein product is CASSLWPGQGLDGYTF.

J is TRBJ2-1 and V is TRBV7-2, with 9 bases matching TRBD2. CDR3 length: 15 residues. The germline CDR1 and CDR2 sequences are SGHTA and FQGNSA. J was trimmed by 4 bases and V by 4 bases; bases with no gene match: 5. CDR3 coding DNA: TGTGCCAGCAGCTCTACGACTAGCGGATACAATGAGCAGTTCTTC. This codes for CASSSTTSGYNEQFF.

CDR3: CAGQSGSQPQHF. The CDR3 region has the DNA TGTGCCGGCCAATCGGGGAGTCAGCCCCAGCATTTT. The genes are TRBV6-1 and TRBJ1-5, with D hard to call. Trimming took 11 bases from V and 6 from J, leaving 14 bases between them. The CDR3 runs to 12 residues. Looked up from germline, CDR1 is MNHNS and CDR2 is SASEGT.

This CDR3 reads CASHSLGGGVREKLFF. DNA for the CDR3: TGTGCCAGCCATTCCTTGGGGGGAGGGGTTAGGGAAAAACTGTTTTTT. The chain recombines TRBV6-6 with TRBJ1-4; possible D gene TRBD1, 5 bases. The germline V gene has CDR1 MNHNY and CDR2 SVGAGI (reference sequence). This CDR3 spans 16 amino acids. V was trimmed by 8 bases and J by 8 bases, leaving 24 bases between them.

The rearrangement uses TRBV19 and TRBJ2-5; D may match TRBD1 or TRBD2 (6 bases each). From germline, CDR1 is LNHDA and CDR2 SQIVND (reference sequence). Trimming removed 1 base at V and 2 bases at J, with 14 bases between. There are 16 residues in the CDR3. This chain's CDR3 is CASSIGRGARQETQYF. CDR3 nucleotide sequence: TGTGCCAGTAGTATAGGAAGGGGGGCGAGGCAAGAGACCCAGTACTTC.

V usage is TRBV7-2 and J usage is TRBJ2-1; D is unclear. In germline, CDR1 is SGHTA, CDR2 FQGNSA. The CDR3 has 15 residues. The V end lost 1 base, the J end lost 15 bases, and 22 bases lay between the germline ends. The CDR3 region is CASSLVGPARGSMFF. Written as DNA, the CDR3 is TGTGCCAGCAGCTTAGTAGGACCGGCGAGAGGCAGCATGTTCTTC.

This chain connects TRBV18 to TRBJ2-1, with 7 bases identical to TRBD2. Germline V lookup: CDR1 KGHSH, CDR2 LQKENI. Losses at the gene ends were 3 bases for V and 0 bases for J; bases not matched to a gene: 17. This CDR3 is 20 amino acids long. Here the CDR3 reads CASSPPLGLGRGNSYNEQFF. The CDR3 nucleotides read TGTGCCAGCTCACCTCCCCTTGGACTAGGTCGCGGGAACTCCTACAATGAGCAGTTCTTC.

A remark on this clone: The same CDR3 also results from other DNA sequences found in this sample. The genes are TRBV6-1 and TRBJ2-3, with D possibly being TRBD2 (6 bases). CDR1 and CDR2 from the germline V gene are MNHNS and SASEGT. The CDR3 is made up of 12 amino acids. Trimming shortened V by 6 bases and J by 6 bases, and 10 bases separated the two germline ends. CDR3 nucleotide sequence: TGTGCCAGCAGCCTTGGGGGGGATACGCAGTATTTT. This encodes CASSLGGDTQYF.

This chain joins TRBV4-2 and TRBJ2-2, with 10 nucleotides matching TRBD2. The V gene end was trimmed by 4 bases and the J gene end by 3 bases; junction bases not matched to a gene: 8. The CDR3 contains 17 residues. Germline V gene sequence: CDR1 LGHNA, CDR2 YNFKEQ. The CDR3: CASSPTLGLADTGELFF. DNA for the CDR3: TGTGCCAGCAGCCCAACCCTCGGACTAGCGGACACCGGGGAGCTGTTTTTT.

This clone was recorded a few times. This chain connects TRBV6-1 to TRBJ1-5, with D tentatively TRBD1 (5 bases). The CDR3 spans 13 residues. Germline loops: CDR1 MNHNS, CDR2 SASEGT. V lost 10 bases and J lost 0, with 10 bases in between. The CDR3 spells CATKTDSNQPQHF. CDR3 bases: TGTGCCACTAAGACAGATAGCAATCAGCCCCAGCATTTT.

This chain uses TRBV4-3 with TRBJ1-3; no clear D gene. Trimming pared 4 bases from V and 1 base from J, leaving 8 bases between. The CDR3 loop spans 14 amino acids. Germline V gene data show CDR1 as LGHNA and CDR2 as YSLEER. The CDR3 sequence: CASSPSMSGNTIYF. DNA of the CDR3: TGCGCCAGCAGCCCATCCATGTCTGGAAACACCATATATTTT.

The chain combines TRBV4-2 with TRBJ2-1, with D maybe TRBD2 (5 bases). CDR3 size: 17 residues. The germline V gene encodes CDR1 LGHNA and CDR2 YNFKEQ. V lost 0 bases, J lost 0 bases, and 12 bases lay in between. The CDR3 DNA sequence: TGTGCCAGCAGCCAAGATGGGAGCGGTAGCTCCTACAATGAGCAGTTCTTC. Translation: CASSQDGSGSSYNEQFF.

For the CDR3, the DNA is TGTGCCAGTAGTATATTAGGGCAGGGGCGCAATCAGCCCCAGCATTTT. Translation gives CASSILGQGRNQPQHF. V is TRBV19 and J is TRBJ1-5; tentative D call: TRBD1 (6 bases). Trimming cost V 2 bases and J 2 bases, with 13 bases left between them. Germline V CDR1 and CDR2: LNHDA, SQIVND (reference sequence). The CDR3 is 16 amino acids. The complete variable domain, with remaining parts taken from reference TRBV19 and TRBJ1-5, reads DGGITQSPKYLFRKEGQNVTLSCEQNLNHDAMYWYRQDPGQGLRLIYYSQIVNDFQKGDIAEGYSVSREKKESFPLTVTSAQKNPTAFYLCASSILGQGRNQPQHFGDGTRLSIL.